The entry below gives a single T cell receptor beta chain sequence along with its context. The CDR3 loop spans 14 amino acids. No DNA is recorded. CDR1 is MNHEY and CDR2 is SVGAGI in the germline V gene. Data came from immunoSEQ multiplex PCR; TCRdb stores just in-frame clones and leaves some out. Seen in this sample are 8,000 to 10,000 clones; the ten most common clones hold about 1.1%. The sample belongs to a study of synovial regulatory T cells in juvenile arthritis. Sequenced sample: Treg cells from blood. Indicated subset: remaining (HLA-DR-negative) circulating blood Treg cells. This receptor was identified in a donor younger than 30 with juvenile idiopathic arthritis. The chain employs TRBV6-5 and TRBJ1-3. CDR3 sequence reads: CASSYSGLADTIYF.